This T cell receptor beta chain was recovered during a study of radiation and T cells in renal cell carcinoma. In germline, CDR1 is SGHRS, CDR2 YFSETQ. CDR3 size: 15 residues. V was trimmed by 3 bases and J by 5 bases, leaving 15 bases between them. The time point here: baseline pretreatment blood. Treatment of the sample: 15 Gy SBRT to primary tumor, nephrectomy 4 weeks later. Produced via immunoSEQ multiplex PCR; TCRdb's table is partial and in-frame only. This table holds approximately 110,000 clones, 80% to 85% found once. J is TRBJ2-1 and V is TRBV5-1, with a weak D call TRBD1 (5 bases). The TCR comes from a woman aged 55-69 years with renal cell carcinoma. The sample in question was blood, obtained from a patient whose treatment included radiotherapy and nephrectomy. CDR3 region: CASSSTASTNNEQFF. The CDR3 DNA is TGCGCCAGCAGCTCGACAGCCTCGACCAACAATGAGCAGTTCTTC.